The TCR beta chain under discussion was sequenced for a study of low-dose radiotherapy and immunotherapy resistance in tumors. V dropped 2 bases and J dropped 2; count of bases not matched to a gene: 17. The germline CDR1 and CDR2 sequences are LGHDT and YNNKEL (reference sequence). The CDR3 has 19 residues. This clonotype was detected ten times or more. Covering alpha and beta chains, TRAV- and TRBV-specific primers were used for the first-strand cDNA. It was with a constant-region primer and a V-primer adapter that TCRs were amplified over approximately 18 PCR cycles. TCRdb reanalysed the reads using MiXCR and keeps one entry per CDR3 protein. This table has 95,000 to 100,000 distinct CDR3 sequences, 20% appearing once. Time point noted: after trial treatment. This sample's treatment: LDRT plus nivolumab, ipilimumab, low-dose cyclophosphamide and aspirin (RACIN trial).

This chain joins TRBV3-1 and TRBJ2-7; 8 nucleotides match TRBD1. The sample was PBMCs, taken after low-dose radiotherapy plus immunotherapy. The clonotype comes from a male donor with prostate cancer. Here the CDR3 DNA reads TGTGCCAGCAGCCAAAGGGGAACTGGACAGGGTTTGGGCCCCTACGAGCAGTACTTC. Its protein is CASSQRGTGQGLGPYEQYF.